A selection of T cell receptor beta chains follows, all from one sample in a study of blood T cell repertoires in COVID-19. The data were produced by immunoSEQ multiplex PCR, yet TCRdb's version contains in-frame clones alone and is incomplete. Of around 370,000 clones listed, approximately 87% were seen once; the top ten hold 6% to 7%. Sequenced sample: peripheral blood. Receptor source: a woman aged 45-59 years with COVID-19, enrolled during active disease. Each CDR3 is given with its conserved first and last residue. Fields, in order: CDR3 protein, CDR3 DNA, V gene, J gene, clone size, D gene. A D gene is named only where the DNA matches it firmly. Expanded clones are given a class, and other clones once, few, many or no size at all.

CASSKTEGGTGDSPLHF	TGTGCCAGCAGCAAAACCGAAGGGGGGACAGGGGATTCACCCCTCCACTTT	TRBV5-8	TRBJ1-6	.	TRBD1
CASSHRGDSPLHF	TGTGCCAGCAGCCACCGAGGAGATTCACCCCTCCACTTT	TRBV5-4	TRBJ1-6	.	.
CASSFPGLVNEQYF	TGTGCCAGCAGCTTTCCGGGACTAGTGAACGAGCAGTACTTC	TRBV13	TRBJ2-7	.	TRBD2
CASSLGLRSSGNTIYF	TGTGCCAGCAGCTTGGGTTTAAGGAGCTCTGGAAACACCATATATTTT	TRBV11-2	TRBJ1-3	.	.
CASGAGGDYGYTF	TGCGCCAGCGGGGCAGGCGGCGACTATGGCTACACCTTC	TRBV10-2	TRBJ1-2	.	.
CASSPGTGGYEQYF	TGTGCCAGTAGTCCCGGGACAGGGGGTTACGAGCAGTACTTC	TRBV19	TRBJ2-7	.	TRBD1
CASSSGTPNSPLHF	TGTGCCAGCAGCTCCGGGACACCGAATTCACCCCTCCACTTT	TRBV7-9	TRBJ1-6	few	.
CASSLVSGSEQYF	TGTGCCAGCAGCTTGGTGTCAGGGTCCGAGCAGTACTTC	TRBV5-4	TRBJ2-7	.	.
CASSQVPWDRRYEQYF	TGCGCCAGCAGCCAAGTCCCGTGGGACAGAAGATACGAGCAGTACTTC	TRBV4-1	TRBJ2-7	.	TRBD1
CASRFGTRYTDTQYF	TGTGCCAGCAGATTTGGGACACGCTACACAGATACGCAGTATTTT	TRBV2	TRBJ2-3	.	.
CASSYGAQGSNQPQHF	TGTGCCAGCAGTTACGGGGCACAGGGGAGCAATCAGCCCCAGCATTTT	TRBV6-2/TRBV6-3	TRBJ1-5	.	TRBD1
CATSDPGVSYNEQFF	TGTGCCACCAGTGATCCCGGAGTCTCCTACAATGAGCAGTTCTTC	TRBV24-1	TRBJ2-1	once	.
CASSTSDTRRQKLFF	TGTGCCAGTAGTACTTCAGACACCAGGAGGCAAAAACTGTTTTTT	TRBV19	TRBJ1-4	few	.
CASSSEGSDSGNTIYF	TGCGCCAGCAGCTCCGAGGGCAGTGACTCTGGAAACACCATATATTTT	TRBV5-1	TRBJ1-3	few	.
CASSLDHPGSPSYEQYF	TGTGCCAGCAGCTTAGATCATCCCGGGTCCCCCTCCTACGAGCAGTACTTC	TRBV11-2	TRBJ2-7	.	.
CASSLRQGGYEQYF	TGTGCCAGCAGTTTAAGACAGGGTGGCTACGAGCAGTACTTC	TRBV6-5	TRBJ2-7	.	TRBD1
CASSYSAGDPYNEQFF	TGTGCCAGCAGTTACTCAGCGGGAGACCCCTACAATGAGCAGTTCTTC	TRBV6-5	TRBJ2-1	.	TRBD2
CASSPGLQGAKLFF	TGTGCCAGCTCACCCGGACTCCAAGGCGCAAAACTGTTTTTT	TRBV18	TRBJ1-4	few	.
CASTKNTGELFF	TGTGCCAGCACCAAGAACACCGGGGAGCTGTTTTTT	TRBV6-5	TRBJ2-2	.	.
CASSLSRDRPLEQYF	TGTGCCAGCAGCTTAAGCCGGGACAGGCCCCTCGAGCAGTACTTC	TRBV21-1	TRBJ2-7	.	.
CTSSQDQLREGGWGTIYF	TGCACCAGCAGCCAAGATCAACTTCGGGAAGGGGGCTGGGGCACCATATATTTT	TRBV1	TRBJ1-3	.	.
CASSLGRGLNEKLFF	TGTGCCAGCAGCTTGGGGAGGGGGCTTAATGAAAAACTGTTTTTT	TRBV5-5	TRBJ1-4	.	TRBD1
CASSPGALPTEAFF	TGTGCCAGCTCACCGGGCGCTCTCCCCACTGAAGCTTTCTTT	TRBV18	TRBJ1-1	.	.
CASSRDRGAGANVLTF	TGTGCCAGCAGCCGGGACAGGGGAGCCGGGGCCAACGTCCTGACTTTC	TRBV2	TRBJ2-6	.	TRBD1
CAWSPAGVWNSPLHF	TGTGCCTGGAGTCCGGCCGGGGTCTGGAATTCACCCCTCCACTTT	TRBV30	TRBJ1-6	.	.
CASSEQGNNEQFF	TGTGCCAGCAGTGAACAGGGGAACAATGAGCAGTTCTTC	TRBV2	TRBJ2-1	.	.
CASSLVSTGTRDYGYTF	TGTGCCAGCAGTTTAGTCTCAACCGGGACTCGTGACTATGGCTACACCTTC	TRBV6-2/TRBV6-3	TRBJ1-2	few	.
CAWSVGPWNTEAFF	TGTGCCTGGAGTGTTGGGCCTTGGAACACTGAAGCTTTCTTT	TRBV30	TRBJ1-1	.	.
CASSLLSRDSSLAFF	TGTGCCAGCAGCTTATTGTCACGGGACAGCTCCCTGGCTTTCTTT	TRBV7-6	TRBJ1-1	.	TRBD1
CASSFTGGNQPQHF	TGTGCCAGCAGTTTTACAGGGGGTAATCAGCCCCAGCATTTT	TRBV25-1	TRBJ1-5	.	TRBD1
CASSLGQVPYEQYF	TGTGCCAGCAGCTTAGGACAGGTACCCTACGAGCAGTACTTC	TRBV7-2	TRBJ2-7	.	.
CASNTGHTGELFF	TGTGCCAGCAATACAGGTCACACCGGGGAGCTGTTTTTT	TRBV12-3/TRBV12-4	TRBJ2-2	.	.
CASSIDVAGELFF	TGTGCCAGTAGTATAGATGTCGCCGGGGAGCTGTTTTTT	TRBV19	TRBJ2-2	.	.
CASSLARAEAGFF	TGTGCCAGCAGCTTAGCGAGGGCGGAAGCTGGGTTCTTC	TRBV7-2	TRBJ2-1	once	.
CASSPSQGPWEQYF	TGTGCCAGCAGCCCCTCGCAGGGGCCCTGGGAGCAGTACTTC	TRBV6-5	TRBJ2-7	.	.
CASSLILSYEQYF	TGTGCCAGCAGCTTAATACTGTCCTACGAGCAGTACTTC	TRBV7-9	TRBJ2-7	.	.
CASSAGTTINEQFF	TGTGCCAGCAGCGCCGGGACTACCATCAATGAGCAGTTCTTC	TRBV9	TRBJ2-1	few	TRBD2
CASSLQGLSEQYF	TGCGCCAGCAGCTTACAGGGTCTAAGCGAGCAGTACTTC	TRBV5-1	TRBJ2-7	.	.
CASSLGGGIGELFF	TGTGCCAGCAGCCTAGGCGGGGGTATCGGGGAGCTGTTTTTT	TRBV7-2	TRBJ2-2	few	TRBD2
CASSYRQGAMNTEAFF	TGCGCCAGCAGCTATAGACAGGGGGCCATGAACACTGAAGCTTTCTTT	TRBV5-1	TRBJ1-1	.	TRBD1
CASSYSRETGELFF	TGTGCCAGCAGTTACTCAAGAGAAACCGGGGAGCTGTTTTTT	TRBV6-2/TRBV6-3	TRBJ2-2	.	.
CASSPRERETQYF	TGTGCCAGCAGTCCCCGGGAGCGTGAGACCCAGTACTTC	TRBV12-3/TRBV12-4	TRBJ2-5	.	.